This T cell receptor (beta chain) was retrieved from a study of cytomegalovirus exposure and HLA in healthy donors. Some clones are missing from TCRdb's copy, which holds only in-frame ones; the method was immunoSEQ multiplex PCR. The sample has roughly 190,000 clones, about nine tenths seen once. V trimming: 3 bases; J trimming: 1 base; junction bases outside the gene matches: 11. This CDR3 is 17 amino acids long. Germline V lookup: CDR1 MNHNS, CDR2 SASEGT. Source material: PBMCs. The clonotype was recovered from a man aged 25-45 years in good health and CMV-seropositive. V usage is TRBV6-1 and J usage is TRBJ1-1, with 7 nucleotides matching TRBD1. CDR3 sequence (DNA): TGTGCCAGCAGTGACGAAGGGAGTGGGACAGCGAACACTGAAGCTTTCTTT. Translation: CASSDEGSGTANTEAFF.